The T cell receptor (beta chain) under discussion was sequenced for a study of blood T cell repertoires in COVID-19. Study in general: Sample material is recorded as cDNA or gDNA derived from T cells, B-cell-depleted T cells, or PBMCs.

Germline CDR1 SEHNR, CDR2 FQNEAQ (reference sequence). The CDR3 is made up of 13 amino acids. V was shortened by 7 bases and J by 5 bases, with 12 bases between the two germline ends. Data came from immunoSEQ multiplex PCR; TCRdb stores just in-frame clones and leaves some out. Among about 220,000 clones listed, less than 90% were seen once. Residents of 24 US areas, aged about 18 to 95 years, made up the participants. Sequences were obtained from PBMCs or T cells enriched from blood (not recorded which). The source of this sequence is a young woman who had recovered from COVID-19. V is TRBV7-9 and J is TRBJ1-5, with unresolved D. CDR3 DNA sequence: TGTGCCAGCACCATTAACAGCTATCAGCCCCAGCATTTT. Protein: CASTINSYQPQHF. The variable domain in full, completed from reference TRBV7-9 and TRBJ1-5, reads DTGVSQNPRHKITKRGQNVTFRCDPISEHNRLYWYRQTLGQGPEFLTYFQNEAQLEKSRLLSDRFSAERPKGSFSTLEIQRTEQGDSAMYLCASTINSYQPQHFGDGTRLSIL.